This T cell receptor beta chain was recovered during a study of shared T cell receptors in the human thymus (dated by TCRdb to the early 2020s). About the study as a whole: The study examined how self-reactive, shared T-cell receptor alpha chains are generated in the human thymus.

Library prep was done by the immunoSEQ multiplex PCR assay. TCRdb provides this immuneACCESS table in a form limited to in-frame rearrangements. Some clones are lacking; in checked studies, under half of them reflect an unresolved V gene, and why the rest are absent is not known. This sample comprises over 650,000 clones, around 87% of them detected only once. Jointly, the top ten make up 0.0094% of the sample. As regards this clone: The clone's antigen remains unknown. It has no much larger one-base neighbor in the sample; base qualities were not kept.

Another study also made use of these data, one on human thymus T cells. Reported in the second study: The donors were immunologically healthy infants in Finland who had open corrective cardiac surgery for congenital heart defects. The thymus tissue came from surgical resects taken out during corrective cardiac surgery. Biased V and J gene segment usage appeared to be present in both thymic and peripheral blood repertoires. Highly overlapping thymic TCR repertoires among unrelated individuals were reported in the related research. TCR alpha and beta repertoires from seven to nine infant thymus samples and a few related peripheral blood samples were characterized in the study. The cohort included six male and two female infants, with donor ages spanning 7 to 244 days. Thymocytes were mechanically released from the tissue and were stored as pellets of 10-30 million cells at -70 degrees C. Genomic DNA was extracted from frozen cell pellets with a QIAsymphony instrument. Using the immunoSEQ multiplex PCR assay, the TCRB and TCRAD loci were amplified from a standardized quantity of quality-controlled genomic DNA. The V(D)J region was spanned by amplicons of a length sufficient to cover the CDR3 and to identify V and J genes. The amplicons were sequenced on an Illumina platform via the commercial immunoSEQ service. Corrections for primer bias and sequencing errors followed previously described methods, while TCRAD and TCRB definitions were based on the IMGT database. Analysis of the repertoires was done with immunoSEQ Analyzer 3.0 and VDJTools and included basic statistics, V/J segment usage, diversity estimates, rarefaction and pairwise overlap. Diversity was estimated using the Chao1, ChaoE, Efron-Thisted, Shannon and inverse Simpson indices, and was also estimated on datasets down-sampled to the size of the smallest sample. Repertoire overlap was determined by strict matching of CDR3 nucleotide sequence, V gene and J gene, and Jaccard-based multidimensional scaling clustering was applied. Thymus samples yielded on average roughly 800,000 unique TCRB clonotypes, compared with around 91,000 from blood samples.

Specimen: thymocytes. The sequence was obtained from a boy younger than two with a congenital heart defect. Donor details come from another sample of the same person, matched by shared clones.

The nucleotides read TGTGCCAGCAGCTTAGGCTTATACAGAGGGGGCTATGGCTACACCTTC. Translated, this is CASSLGLYRGGYGYTF. This chain joins TRBV11-2 to TRBJ1-2, and TRBD1 may be the D gene, going by 6 matching bases. Including cysteine and phenylalanine, the CDR3 has 16 amino acids. The entry retains the CDR3 DNA only, 48 bases that are in frame from base 1. Looking up the germline V gene yields CDR1 SGHAT and CDR2 FQNNGV. The V end loses 1 base and the J end loses 4 bases, and a stretch of 16 bases separates them.